The 15 T cell receptor beta chains reported below all come from one sample, sequenced in a study of shared T cell receptors in the human thymus. Produced via immunoSEQ multiplex PCR; TCRdb's table is partial and in-frame only. The profile covers roughly 500,000 clones, with around three quarters appearing a single time and around 0.012% taken by the ten largest. These data also featured in a second study, about human thymus T cells.

The source material was thymocytes. These TCRs come from a boy younger than two with a congenital heart defect.

V is TRBV7-6 and J is TRBJ1-5; TRBD1 aligns across 7 bases. CDR3 length equals 13 residues. Trimming took 3 bases from V and 5 from J; bases not matched to a gene: 1. Germline CDR1 and CDR2: SGHVS and FNYEAQ. The CDR3 sequence is CASSFDRDQPQHF. CDR3 nucleotides: TGTGCCAGCAGCTTCGACAGGGATCAGCCCCAGCATTTT.

V is TRBV28 and J is TRBJ2-2; D is perhaps TRBD1 (6 bases). V was cut by 4 bases and J by 7 bases, with 13 bases left in between. The CDR3 spans 14 residues. Germline CDR1 is MDHEN and CDR2 is SYDVKM. The CDR3 reads CASSSQGMNGELFF. CDR3 bases: TGTGCCAGCAGTTCACAGGGTATGAACGGGGAGCTGTTTTTT.

V gene TRBV29-1 combines with J gene TRBJ1-1; 11 bases match TRBD1. The J segment lost 6 bases and the V segment lost 2 bases, leaving 5 bases of the junction unmatched. Germline V gene lookup returns CDR1 SQVTM and CDR2 ANQGSEA. The CDR3 loop spans 14 amino acids. The DNA of the CDR3 is TGCAGCGTTGAACAAGGACAGGGGGCGTCTGAAGCTTTCTTT. Its translation: CSVEQGQGASEAFF.

The chain recombines TRBV11-2 with TRBJ1-2; D perhaps matches TRBD1 (5 bases). The CDR3 totals 14 residues. The V gene's germline CDR1 is SGHAT and CDR2 FQNNGV. V lost 1 base and J 1 base, leaving 7 bases between the germline ends. The CDR3 sequence: CASSLVGGNYGYTF. The CDR3 region has the DNA TGTGCCAGCAGCTTAGTGGGGGGTAACTATGGCTACACCTTC.

The chain has TRBV6-6 and TRBJ2-7, with 7 bases that match TRBD1. J was trimmed by 2 bases and V by 5 bases; bases with no gene match: 12. This CDR3 is 16 amino acids long. Germline loops: CDR1 MNHNY, CDR2 SVGAGI (reference sequence). For the CDR3, the DNA is TGTGCCAGCAGTCCCACCTTCGGGACAGAGACCTACGAGCAGTACTTC. Residues: CASSPTFGTETYEQYF.

This chain joins TRBV10-1 and TRBJ2-7, with D maybe TRBD2 (6 bases). The V end lost 3 bases, the J end lost 4 bases, and 13 bases lay between the germline ends. There are 14 residues in the CDR3. CDR1 and CDR2 from the germline V gene are WNHNN and SYGVQD (reference sequence). This chain's CDR3 is CASSEVRGGYEQYF. CDR3 bases: TGCGCCAGCAGTGAAGTGCGTGGGGGGTACGAGCAGTACTTC.

This chain connects TRBV7-9 to TRBJ2-3; 8 bases are shared with TRBD2. The CDR3 length is 15 residues. Unmatched junction bases numbered 11, after V lost 5 bases and J lost 7 bases. In germline, CDR1 is SEHNR, CDR2 FQNEAQ (reference sequence). CDR3 sequence (DNA): TGTGCCAGCAGCCCCCTAGAGCGGGAGTGGAATACGCAGTATTTT. It is translated as CASSPLEREWNTQYF.

The chain uses TRBV11-2 and TRBJ2-1; D ambiguous. V was pared by 5 bases and J by 5 bases, with 7 bases between. The CDR3 runs 12 residues. CDR1 and CDR2 (germline): SGHAT, FQNNGV. The CDR3 spells CASSLPHNEQFF. DNA of the CDR3: TGTGCCAGCAGCCTTCCCCACAATGAGCAGTTCTTC. Full variable domain (missing parts from reference TRBV11-2 and TRBJ2-1): EAGVAQSPRYKIIEKRQSVAFWCNPISGHATLYWYQQILGQGPKLLIQFQNNGVVDDSQLPKDRFSAERLKGVDSTLKIQPAKLEDSAVYLCASSLPHNEQFFGPGTRLTVL.

The chain joins TRBV18 to TRBJ1-4; the match to TRBD1 covers 10 bases. Germline V gene lookup returns CDR1 KGHSH and CDR2 LQKENI. Trimming removed 3 bases from V and 7 bases from J; junction bases left unmatched: 5. The CDR3 runs to 15 residues. The CDR3 coding sequence is TGTGCCAGCTCACCCGACAGGGGGCGTAGTGAAAAACTGTTTTTT. It specifies CASSPDRGRSEKLFF.

The rearrangement uses TRBV6-4 and TRBJ1-1; 8 nucleotides line up with TRBD1. Germline CDR1 reads MRHNA; CDR2 reads SNTAGT. Trimming at V came to 0 bases and at J to 4 bases, leaving 4 bases not matched to a gene. This CDR3 has 15 amino acids. CDR3 sequence (DNA): TGTGCCAGCAGTGACTCCGCGGACAGGGCCACTGAAGCTTTCTTT. Its protein is CASSDSADRATEAFF.

Note on this clone: A junction boundary mismatches the germline segment, possibly from a read error. This chain connects TRBV2 to TRBJ1-2, with 8 bases identical to TRBD1. This CDR3 is 13 amino acids long. Per the germline V gene, CDR1 is SNHLY and CDR2 is FYNNEI. Here the CDR3 DNA reads TGTGCCAGCAGCGTCACGGACAGGGCAAACCCCTGCTTC. It specifies CASSVTDRANPCF.

The chain recombines TRBV30 with TRBJ1-6; 7 bases line up with TRBD1. The J segment lost 10 bases and the V segment lost 4 bases, leaving 13 bases of the junction unmatched. Germline lookup yields CDR1 GTSNPN and CDR2 SVGIG (reference sequence). CDR3 size: 15 residues. CDR3 loop: CAWIGTALEESPLHF. CDR3 DNA: TGTGCCTGGATAGGGACAGCACTCGAGGAGTCACCCCTCCACTTT.

This chain uses TRBV6-5 with TRBJ2-1; D perhaps matches TRBD1 (5 bases). Trimming took off 4 bases at V and 3 bases at J, with 10 bases between the two ends. Germline CDR1 and CDR2: MNHEY and SVGAGI. The CDR3 extends over 14 amino acids. The CDR3 sequence: CASSWGEVYNEQFF. The CDR3 region has the DNA TGTGCCAGCAGTTGGGGCGAGGTCTACAATGAGCAGTTCTTC.

This chain connects TRBV5-1 to TRBJ1-4; 9 bases are a match to TRBD1. J lost 2 bases, V lost 3 bases, and 14 bases had no gene match. CDR1 and CDR2 (germline): SGHRS, YFSETQ. The CDR3 length is 19 residues. The chain's CDR3 is CASSSVTGGNLGTNEKLFF. The DNA for the CDR3 is TGCGCCAGCAGCTCCGTGACAGGGGGTAACTTAGGCACTAATGAAAAACTGTTTTTT.

The chain has TRBV12-5 and TRBJ2-1; 8 bases agree with TRBD2. The V gene's germline CDR1 is LGHNT and CDR2 FRNRAP. The V and J ends lost 1 base and 4 bases, in that order; junction bases with no gene match: 6. This CDR3 has 16 residues. The CDR3 is CASGLGRLALYNEQFF. CDR3 coding DNA: TGTGCTAGTGGTTTGGGCCGACTAGCGTTATACAATGAGCAGTTCTTC.